The sequence of this T cell receptor (beta chain) was determined in a study of T cell responses to AZD1222 COVID-19 vaccine. The V gene's germline CDR1 is SQVTM and CDR2 ANQGSEA. This CDR3 has 13 amino acids. With 3 bases clipped from V and 7 bases from J, the junction kept 6 bases outside the gene matches. Repertoires were generated with immunoSEQ multiplex PCR, while TCRdb's copy carries only in-frame clones and drops some. The profile shows 75,000 to 85,000 clones, 90% of them singletons. Sample: peripheral blood, taken on day 0 of AZD1222 vaccination. The chain has TRBV29-1 and TRBJ1-5; 7 nucleotides line up with TRBD1. The receptor comes from an adult in good health. This CDR3 reads CSVEEGAGQPQHF. Here the CDR3 DNA reads TGCAGCGTTGAGGAGGGGGCGGGGCAGCCCCAGCATTTT.